These 9 T cell receptor beta chains were sequenced from one sample in a study of blood T cells in healthy people across ages. A second about 6 to 12 cycle PCR used barcoded and J-beta primers. TCRdb redid the calling of the 5' RACE reads with MiXCR, one entry per CDR3 protein. The data hold about 650,000 distinct CDR3 sequences, with roughly 30% observed a single time. Sequenced material: blood. Receptors were obtained from a woman of 80 years or more in good health.

This clonotype was observed many times. The rearrangement uses TRBV3-1 and TRBJ1-2; D call uncertain. The germline V gene has CDR1 LGHDT and CDR2 YNNKEL (reference sequence). Between the trimmed V and J ends, which lost 4 bases and 5 bases, there was a span of 14 bases. The CDR3 is made up of 14 amino acids. The CDR3 reads CASSRGWRAYGYTF. CDR3 sequence (DNA): TGTGCCAGCAGCCGAGGTTGGAGGGCGTATGGCTACACCTTC.

This clonotype was observed a few times. The V and J genes are TRBV11-3 and TRBJ2-3; possible D gene TRBD1, 6 bases. Germline assignment: CDR1 SGHNT and CDR2 YENEEA. The CDR3 is made up of 15 amino acids. V was clipped by 5 bases and J by 3 bases, with 15 bases between them. The CDR3 sequence: CASSPRGGWTDTQYF. DNA for the CDR3: TGTGCCAGCAGCCCCCGAGGGGGTTGGACAGATACGCAGTATTTT.

This clonotype was found once. The rearrangement links TRBV20-1 to TRBJ2-1; 8 nucleotides match TRBD2. The germline V gene has CDR1 DFQATT and CDR2 SNEGSKA (reference sequence). The V and J ends lost 6 bases and 6 bases, in that order; junction bases with no gene match: 13. This CDR3 is built from 15 residues. Written as DNA, the CDR3 is TGCAGTGCCCCACCCGGGGGGGCCCTAGTCAATGAGCAGTTCTTC. Protein sequence: CSAPPGGALVNEQFF.

Many counts were recorded for this clonotype. The chain carries TRBV7-2 and TRBJ2-5; tentative D call: TRBD1 (5 bases). Trimming removed 5 bases from V and 3 bases from J, with 13 bases in between. Looked up from germline, CDR1 is SGHTA and CDR2 is FQGNSA. This CDR3 spans 14 amino acids. The CDR3 region has the DNA TGTGCCAGCAGCCATCCCTGGGGCAAAGAGACCCAGTACTTC. This translates into CASSHPWGKETQYF.

Remarks on this clonotype: A read error may explain this, as a much larger clone is one base away. V usage is TRBV11-3 and J usage is TRBJ2-1, with D unclear. This CDR3 spans 15 amino acids. In germline, CDR1 is SGHNT, CDR2 YENEEA. Trimming took off 0 bases at V and 5 bases at J, with 11 bases between the two ends. The CDR3 DNA follows: TGTGCCAGCAGCTTAGACGGGTTTGGGGACAATGAGCAGTTCTTC. It translates to CASSLDGFGDNEQFF.

This clonotype was detected ten times or more. The chain links TRBV5-1 to TRBJ2-7; 9 nucleotides align to TRBD1. The J segment lost 2 bases and the V segment lost 4 bases, leaving 10 bases of the junction unmatched. The CDR3 totals 16 residues. Germline CDR1 is SGHRS and CDR2 is YFSETQ. CDR3 in amino acids: CASSPDIGTGTYEQYF. CDR3 DNA sequence: TGCGCCAGCAGCCCCGATATTGGGACAGGGACCTACGAGCAGTACTTC. Full variable domain (missing parts from reference TRBV5-1 and TRBJ2-7): KAGVTQTPRYLIKTRGQQVTLSCSPISGHRSVSWYQQTPGQGLQFLFEYFSETQRNKGNFPGRFSGRQFSNSRSEMNVSTLELGDSALYLCASSPDIGTGTYEQYFGPGTRLTVT.

This clonotype was counted at least ten times. The rearrangement links TRBV20-1 to TRBJ2-7; weak D call: TRBD1 (5 bases). CDR1 and CDR2 (germline): DFQATT, SNEGSKA (reference sequence). V was clipped by 5 bases and J by 5 bases, with 22 bases between them. This CDR3 contains 15 residues. The CDR3 DNA follows: TGCAGTGCTGGGGCCCAGAGAGCCTCCTCTCACGAGCAGTACTTC. It yields the protein CSAGAQRASSHEQYF.

Note on this clonotype: An end of the junction does not agree with germline; a read error may underlie this. The gene calls are TRBV3-1 and TRBJ1-1, with TRBD1 matching 7 bases. The germline CDR1 and CDR2 sequences are LGHDT and YNNKEL (reference sequence). The CDR3 totals 16 residues. The CDR3: CTSSPGTAAMNTEAFF. The CDR3 DNA sequence: TGTACCAGCAGCCCCGGGACAGCCGCCATGAACACTGAAGCTTTCTTT.

This clonotype was seen at least ten times. The chain uses TRBV18 and TRBJ2-6; possibly TRBD1 or TRBD2 for D (5 bases each). The CDR3 loop spans 22 amino acids. V lost 3 bases, J lost 0 bases, and 27 bases lay in between. CDR1 KGHSH and CDR2 LQKENI come from the germline V gene. The CDR3 region is CASSPRRAGTGGGSSGANVLTF. The CDR3 DNA is TGTGCCAGCTCACCCCGGAGAGCAGGGACCGGAGGAGGAAGCTCTGGGGCCAACGTCCTGACTTTC.